The 31 T cell receptor beta chains presented below share a single source sample, sequenced in a study of cytomegalovirus exposure and HLA in healthy donors. 60 Vbeta and 13 Jbeta primers were used in PCR. Only in-frame clones appear in the TCRdb table, and some are missing; sequencing was by immunoSEQ multiplex PCR. Among approximately 190,000 clones, roughly 80% were seen once, and the ten largest hold 1.5% to 2%. Sequenced sample: PBMCs. The receptors shown here come from a young woman in good health and CMV-seronegative.

The gene calls are TRBV4-3 and TRBJ1-1, with a possible D match to TRBD1 (5 bases). Germline values: CDR1 LGHNA, CDR2 YSLEER. CDR3 length: 17 residues. Trimming took 3 bases from V and 7 from J, leaving 24 bases between them. CDR3 sequence: CASSHSLIPRGTGEAFF. CDR3 DNA sequence: TGCGCCAGCAGCCATTCCCTAATACCGCGAGGAACAGGTGAAGCTTTCTTT.

The chain links TRBV5-5 to TRBJ2-6, with D hard to call. CDR1 is SGHKS, CDR2 YYEKEE, per germline (reference sequence). The germline V and J ends were trimmed by 6 bases and 2 bases, with 15 bases remaining between them. The CDR3 contains 16 residues. The CDR3 DNA reads as TGTGCCAGCACCCAAGTCCTGAGTGCTGGGGCCAACGTCCTGACTTTC. It is translated as CASTQVLSAGANVLTF. The full variable domain, its missing parts supplied by reference TRBV5-5 and TRBJ2-6, is DAGVTQSPTHLIKTRGQQVTLRCSPISGHKSVSWYQQVLGQGPQFIFQYYEKEERGRGNFPDRFSARQFPNYSSELNVNALLLGDSALYLCASTQVLSAGANVLTFGAGSRLTVL.

This clone has just a few counts. The V call is TRBV4-3, the J call TRBJ2-1; TRBD2 matches 9 bases. Germline loops: CDR1 LGHNA, CDR2 YSLEER. Germline trimming cut 3 bases from V and 4 bases from J; bases unmatched to any gene: 4. The CDR3 extends over 15 amino acids. The CDR3 reads CASSHLAGAYNEQFF. The DNA of the CDR3 is TGCGCCAGCAGCCATTTAGCGGGAGCGTACAATGAGCAGTTCTTC.

The rearrangement joins TRBV18 to TRBJ1-1; 11 bases fit TRBD1. V trimming: 3 bases; J trimming: 4 bases; junction bases outside the gene matches: 1. This CDR3 has 14 residues. Germline loops: CDR1 KGHSH, CDR2 LQKENI. This CDR3 reads CASSPGQGATEAFF. In nucleotides, the CDR3 is TGTGCCAGCTCACCCGGACAGGGGGCCACTGAAGCTTTCTTT.

The chain recombines TRBV27 with TRBJ1-2; no clear D. The V and J ends lost 4 bases and 4 bases respectively, with 13 bases between them. The CDR3 contains 14 residues. Germline CDR1 and CDR2: MNHEY and SMNVEV (reference sequence). The CDR3 sequence: CASSSGALSYGYTF. The CDR3 region has the DNA TGTGCCAGCAGTTCCGGAGCTCTCAGCTATGGCTACACCTTC.

The J gene is TRBJ1-2, the V gene TRBV27; 10 nucleotides align to TRBD1. Germline V gene sequence: CDR1 MNHEY, CDR2 SMNVEV (reference sequence). Trimming at V came to 4 bases and at J to 0 bases, leaving 8 bases not matched to a gene. The CDR3 runs 17 residues. CDR3 loop: CASSSGQGGLANYGYTF. CDR3 DNA sequence: TGTGCCAGCAGTTCCGGACAGGGGGGACTAGCTAACTATGGCTACACCTTC.

The rearrangement uses TRBV5-6 and TRBJ2-5; 8 positions match TRBD2. This CDR3 has 18 amino acids. V shed 0 bases and J 0 bases; nucleotides not matched to a gene: 10. Per the germline V gene, CDR1 is SGHDT and CDR2 is YYEEEE. The CDR3 nucleotides are TGTGCCAGCAGCTTGGCCCCGGGACTAGAAGTGTACCAAGAGACCCAGTACTTC. It yields the protein CASSLAPGLEVYQETQYF.

The chain recombines TRBV7-2 with TRBJ2-1, with 10 bases matching TRBD2. The CDR3 runs 18 residues. Looked up from germline, CDR1 is SGHTA and CDR2 is FQGNSA. After removal of 2 bases from V and 10 bases from J, the junction contained 17 bases not matched to a gene. The DNA for the CDR3 is TGTGCCAGCAGCTTATCTTACCTGGGACTAGCGAAGACAATGGAGCAGTTCTTC. This codes for CASSLSYLGLAKTMEQFF.

The V gene is TRBV30, the J gene TRBJ2-1; 13 bases agree with TRBD2. V was pared by 2 bases and J by 10 bases, with 11 bases of the junction left unmatched. The germline V gene has CDR1 GTSNPN and CDR2 SVGIG (reference sequence). This CDR3 is 16 amino acids long. The CDR3 region is CAWSPPGLAGVGEQFF. The DNA of the CDR3 is TGTGCCTGGAGTCCCCCCGGACTAGCGGGAGTCGGGGAGCAGTTCTTC.

A remark on this clone: Other DNA sequences from this sample encode an identical CDR3 as well. This chain connects TRBV6-5 to TRBJ2-1, with no clear D. The CDR3 is 14 amino acids. CDR1 and CDR2 (germline): MNHEY, SVGAGI. With 1 base removed from V and 0 bases from J, the gap between germline ends came to 4 bases. This chain's CDR3 is CASSYYGSYNEQFF. The CDR3 nucleotides read TGTGCCAGCAGTTACTACGGCTCCTACAATGAGCAGTTCTTC.

The chain has TRBV7-6 and TRBJ1-1, with D perhaps TRBD1 (6 bases). Germline V gene data show CDR1 as SGHVS and CDR2 as FNYEAQ. Trimming took 5 bases from V and 3 from J, leaving 16 bases between them. The CDR3 is made up of 15 amino acids. The CDR3 spells CASSPGQGMDTEAFF. The DNA for the CDR3 is TGTGCCAGCAGCCCCGGGCAGGGGATGGACACTGAAGCTTTCTTT.

The chain is built from TRBV7-2 and TRBJ2-5, with 7 bases matching TRBD1. The CDR3 contains 14 residues. Germline trimming cut 7 bases from V and 3 bases from J; bases unmatched to any gene: 8. Germline CDR1 reads SGHTA; CDR2 reads FQGNSA. CDR3 DNA sequence: TGTGCCAGCACCTCACGGACAGGCAAAGAGACCCAGTACTTC. Translation gives CASTSRTGKETQYF.

In nucleotides, the CDR3 is TGTGCCAGCAGGGTCCCGACAGGGGGGTACGAGCAGTACTTC. Translated, it gives CASRVPTGGYEQYF. The V call is TRBV6-5, the J call TRBJ2-7, with 9 positions matching TRBD1. CDR1 MNHEY and CDR2 SVGAGI come from the germline V gene. The CDR3 is made up of 14 amino acids. The V and J ends lost 6 bases and 4 bases, in that order; junction bases with no gene match: 7.

The CDR3 sequence is CASSLAGTASDEQYF. The CDR3 DNA follows: TGTGCCAGCAGTTTAGCCGGGACAGCGTCTGACGAGCAGTACTTC. This rearrangement joins TRBV27 to TRBJ2-7; TRBD1 matches at 7 bases. Germline lookup yields CDR1 MNHEY and CDR2 SMNVEV (reference sequence). J was trimmed by 5 bases and V by 2 bases; bases with no gene match: 9. This CDR3 spans 15 amino acids.

The chain couples TRBV27 to TRBJ2-7; weak D call: TRBD1 (5 bases). CDR3 length equals 15 residues. The germline CDR1 and CDR2 sequences are MNHEY and SMNVEV (reference sequence). Trimming removed 4 bases from V and 2 bases from J, with 15 bases in between. CDR3 amino acids: CASSYQGRTTYEQYF. The DNA of the CDR3 is TGTGCCAGCAGTTACCAGGGAAGGACAACCTACGAGCAGTACTTC.

This clone occurred once. V and J are TRBV7-8 and TRBJ2-3; tentative D call: TRBD2 (6 bases). Trimming cost V 5 bases and J 4 bases, with 16 bases left between them. The germline CDR1 and CDR2 sequences are SGHVS and FQNEAQ. CDR3 length: 15 residues. The CDR3 reads CASSPRRETADTQYF. The CDR3 coding sequence is TGTGCCAGCAGCCCCCGGAGGGAAACCGCAGATACGCAGTATTTT. Drawing the rest from reference TRBV7-8 and TRBJ2-3, the complete variable domain is GAGVSQSPRYKVAKRGQDVALRCDPISGHVSLFWYQQALGQGPEFLTYFQNEAQLDKSGLPSDRFFAERPEGSVSTLKIQRTQQEDSAVYLCASSPRRETADTQYFGPGTRLTVL.

The chain has TRBV29-1 and TRBJ1-2, with TRBD1 as a possible D gene (5 bases). Germline V gene lookup returns CDR1 SQVTM and CDR2 ANQGSEA. The CDR3 is made up of 11 amino acids. V was pared by 3 bases and J by 8 bases, with 10 bases between. Written as DNA, the CDR3 is TGCAGCGTTGACGGGGGAGGAGGCTACACCTTC. This sequence encodes CSVDGGGGYTF.

With respect to this clone: Other DNA sequences in the same sample also yield this CDR3. This rearrangement joins TRBV6-5 to TRBJ2-3, with 11 bases fitting TRBD1. The CDR3 contains 14 residues. V was pared by 4 bases and J by 5 bases, with 2 bases of the junction left unmatched. CDR1 MNHEY and CDR2 SVGAGI come from the germline V gene. The CDR3: CASSWTGGRDTQYF. CDR3 DNA: TGTGCCAGCAGTTGGACAGGGGGCCGAGATACGCAGTATTTT.

The chain recombines TRBV5-1 with TRBJ1-1, with TRBD1 as a possible D gene (5 bases). CDR3 length: 13 residues. The V end was cut by 4 bases, the J end by 3 bases, with 10 bases between. From germline, CDR1 is SGHRS and CDR2 YFSETQ. In DNA form, the CDR3 reads TGCGCCAGCAGCACCAGGGTGGACACTGAAGCTTTCTTT. Protein sequence: CASSTRVDTEAFF.

J is TRBJ2-7 and V is TRBV5-5; weak D call: TRBD1 (5 bases). The CDR3 has 15 amino acids. The V gene's germline CDR1 is SGHKS and CDR2 YYEKEE (reference sequence). The V end lost 4 bases, the J end lost 2 bases, and 16 bases lay between the germline ends. CDR3 amino acids: CASSLHTGPTYEQYV. As DNA, the CDR3 is TGTGCCAGCAGCCTCCATACAGGACCAACCTACGAGCAGTACGTC.

The rearrangement links TRBV7-9 to TRBJ2-2, with 13 bases identical to TRBD2. CDR3 length equals 17 residues. V trimming: 5 bases; J trimming: 5 bases; junction bases outside the gene matches: 8. CDR1 SEHNR and CDR2 FQNEAQ come from the germline V gene (reference sequence). The CDR3 spells CASSVGLAGAATGELFF. CDR3 nucleotides: TGTGCCAGCAGCGTCGGACTAGCGGGAGCCGCGACCGGGGAGCTGTTTTTT.

The chain is built from TRBV28 and TRBJ2-3; D perhaps matches TRBD2 (6 bases). Germline-derived CDR1 and CDR2 are MDHEN and SYDVKM. This CDR3 contains 14 residues. Trimming shortened V by 4 bases and J by 4 bases, and 12 bases separated the two germline ends. CDR3 region: CASSSGGPSDTQYF. Here the CDR3 DNA reads TGTGCCAGCAGTTCCGGAGGGCCATCAGATACGCAGTATTTT.

The chain links TRBV5-1 to TRBJ2-2; tentative D call: TRBD1 (5 bases). The V gene lost 0 bases and the J gene lost 3 bases, with 12 bases spanning the gap. Germline CDR1 is SGHRS and CDR2 is YFSETQ. The CDR3 contains 16 residues. CDR3 protein: CASSLGQAGYTGELFF. The CDR3 bases are TGCGCCAGCAGCTTGGGTCAGGCAGGGTACACCGGGGAGCTGTTTTTT.

The CDR3 is CAISEEETSTDTQYF. DNA of the CDR3: TGTGCCATCAGTGAGGAGGAAACTAGCACAGATACGCAGTATTTT. V usage is TRBV10-3 and J usage is TRBJ2-3; D not resolved. Looked up from germline, CDR1 is ENHRY and CDR2 is SYGVKD. The V and J ends lost 2 bases and 0 bases respectively, with 9 bases between them. The CDR3 contains 15 residues.

The chain couples TRBV14 to TRBJ2-5, with D tentatively TRBD1 (6 bases). This CDR3 is 14 amino acids long. The germline V gene encodes CDR1 SGHDN and CDR2 FVKESK. The V end lost 2 bases, the J end lost 5 bases, and 12 bases lay between the germline ends. Written as DNA, the CDR3 is TGTGCCAGCAGCCAAACCAGGGGCGTGGAGACCCAGTACTTC. Its protein product is CASSQTRGVETQYF. Combining the CDR3 with reference TRBV14 and TRBJ2-5 gives the whole variable domain EAGVTQFPSHSVIEKGQTVTLRCDPISGHDNLYWYRRVMGKEIKFLLHFVKESKQDESGMPNNRFLAERTGGTYSTLKVQPAELEDSGVYFCASSQTRGVETQYFGPGTRLLVL.

The gene calls are TRBV5-6 and TRBJ2-1; TRBD2 might be the D (6 bases). V lost 3 bases and J lost 5, with 6 bases in between. Germline values: CDR1 SGHDT, CDR2 YYEEEE. This CDR3 has 12 amino acids. CDR3 amino acids: CASSWGDNEQFF. CDR3 coding DNA: TGTGCCAGCAGCTGGGGGGACAATGAGCAGTTCTTC.

V gene TRBV6-5 combines with J gene TRBJ1-1; TRBD1 might be the D (6 bases). The V gene's germline CDR1 is MNHEY and CDR2 SVGAGI. The CDR3 runs 14 residues. V lost 6 bases, J lost 2 bases, and 13 bases lay in between. The CDR3 nucleotides read TGTGCCAGCAGACGACCGGACAGTAACACTGAAGCTTTCTTT. Translated: CASRRPDSNTEAFF.

The rearrangement links TRBV28 to TRBJ2-1, with D possibly TRBD2 on 5 matching bases. Trimming left V 2 bases short and J 7 bases short, with 9 bases between. Germline assignment: CDR1 MDHEN and CDR2 SYDVKM. The length of the CDR3 is 13 residues. The CDR3 loop is CASSLGRVNEQFF. Here the CDR3 DNA reads TGTGCCAGCAGTTTAGGGCGGGTGAATGAGCAGTTCTTC.

The rearrangement uses TRBV18 and TRBJ2-6; possibly TRBD1 for D (5 bases). Germline CDR1 KGHSH, CDR2 LQKENI. The CDR3 length is 18 residues. V lost 6 bases and J 0 bases, leaving 18 bases between the germline ends. As DNA, the CDR3 is TGTGCCAGCTCTTTGACAGTGCAATCCCTCTCTGGGGCCAACGTCCTGACTTTC. Protein sequence: CASSLTVQSLSGANVLTF.

The rearrangement joins TRBV28 to TRBJ2-7; 10 bases align to TRBD2. This CDR3 spans 13 amino acids. The junction had 5 bases not matched to a gene; V was cut back by 6 bases and J by 6 bases. Looked up from germline, CDR1 is MDHEN and CDR2 is SYDVKM. CDR3 in DNA: TGTGCCAGCAGCCCGGGACTAGCGTTCGAGCAGTACTTC. Translating gives CASSPGLAFEQYF.

This clone was seen a few times. This sequence joins TRBV11-3 and TRBJ1-5, with TRBD1 matching over 8 bases. Germline V gives CDR1 SGHNT, CDR2 YENEEA. J was trimmed by 3 bases and V by 5 bases; bases with no gene match: 6. The CDR3 covers 15 residues. The CDR3 nucleotides are TGTGCCAGCAGCCCAGGGACAGGCCTCAATCAGCCCCAGCATTTT. It codes for CASSPGTGLNQPQHF.